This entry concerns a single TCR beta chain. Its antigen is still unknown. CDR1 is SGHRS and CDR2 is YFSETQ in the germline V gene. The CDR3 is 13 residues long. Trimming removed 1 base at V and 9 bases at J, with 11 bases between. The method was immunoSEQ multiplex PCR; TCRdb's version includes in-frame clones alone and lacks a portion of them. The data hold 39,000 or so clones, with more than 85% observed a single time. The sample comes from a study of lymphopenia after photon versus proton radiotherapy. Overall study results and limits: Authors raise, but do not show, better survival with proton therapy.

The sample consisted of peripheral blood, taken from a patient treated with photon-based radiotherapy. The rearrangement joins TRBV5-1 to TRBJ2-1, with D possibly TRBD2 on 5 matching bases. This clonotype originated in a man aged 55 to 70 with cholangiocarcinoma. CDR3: CASSLYGEREQFF. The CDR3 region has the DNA TGCGCCAGCAGCTTGTACGGGGAGCGTGAGCAGTTCTTC.